This T cell receptor (beta chain) emerged from a study of immune cell composition in non-small cell lung cancer. By share, this clone counts as large. Its target is unknown. At one of its ends the junction is not consistent with the germline gene, which may arise from a read error. Libraries were prepared by immunoSEQ multiplex PCR; TCRdb keeps only in-frame clonotypes and omits some of them. The data contain 1,500 to 2,000 clones, roughly 70% of them singletons. Germline CDR1 and CDR2: SNHLY and FYNNEI. The CDR3 runs 14 residues. Study-level findings and limits: Clones >0.5% enriched in tumour were rarer in adenocarcinoma (roughly 35%) than squamous (75%).

Normal lung was sampled as far from the tumour as possible, at least 3 cm. Frozen unsorted single-cell suspensions supplied the genomic DNA. The source material was non-adjacent lung tissue. The J gene is TRBJ2-7, the V gene TRBV2; no clear D. This receptor was obtained from a human donor with non-small cell lung cancer. The CDR3 DNA reads as TGTGCCAGCAGTGAGGCAGTGATGTCCTTCGAGCAGTACTTC. Its protein is CASSEAVMSFEQYF.